This T cell receptor (beta chain) was identified in a study of PD-1 blockade in mismatch repair-deficient tumors. TCRdb keeps only in-frame clones here, not all; method: immunoSEQ multiplex PCR. Of roughly 120,000 clones listed, around nine tenths are singletons. The study, taken as a whole, reports: Tumor-resident clones, often absent from pretreatment blood, expanded after pembrolizumab and then contracted.

The TCR-sequenced patients were a few responders to pembrolizumab. The CDR3 has 12 residues. Trimming took 4 bases from V and 4 from J, leaving 8 bases between them. Looked up from germline, CDR1 is SEHNR and CDR2 is FQNEAQ (reference sequence). This clone was seen a handful of times. Its antigen is still unknown. The sample has other DNA sequences that encode this CDR3 too. V usage is TRBV7-9 and J usage is TRBJ2-7; D is unresolved. The material sequenced was peripheral blood, taken approximately 71 weeks after starting pembrolizumab. The receptor's source is an adult with mismatch repair-deficient cancer. In nucleotides, the CDR3 is TGTGCCAGCAGCTCGTCTTCGTACGAGCAGTACTTC. Translating it yields CASSSSSYEQYF. The variable domain in full, with the rest retrieved from reference TRBV7-9 and TRBJ2-7, is DTGVSQNPRHKITKRGQNVTFRCDPISEHNRLYWYRQTLGQGPEFLTYFQNEAQLEKSRLLSDRFSAERPKGSFSTLEIQRTEQGDSAMYLCASSSSSYEQYFGPGTRLTVT.